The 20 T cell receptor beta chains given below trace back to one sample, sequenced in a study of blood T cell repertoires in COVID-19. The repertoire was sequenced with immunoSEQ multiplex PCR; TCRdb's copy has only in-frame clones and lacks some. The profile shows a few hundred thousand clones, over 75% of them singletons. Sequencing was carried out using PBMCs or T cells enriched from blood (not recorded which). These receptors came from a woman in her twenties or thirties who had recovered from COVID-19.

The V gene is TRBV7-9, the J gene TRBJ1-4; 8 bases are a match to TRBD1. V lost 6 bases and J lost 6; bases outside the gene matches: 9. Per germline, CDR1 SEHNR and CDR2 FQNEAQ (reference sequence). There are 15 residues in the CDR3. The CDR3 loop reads CASRPDRVTDEKLFF. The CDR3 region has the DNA TGTGCCAGCAGGCCGGACAGGGTAACAGATGAAAAACTGTTTTTT. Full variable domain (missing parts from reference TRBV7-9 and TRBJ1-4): DTGVSQNPRHKITKRGQNVTFRCDPISEHNRLYWYRQTLGQGPEFLTYFQNEAQLEKSRLLSDRFSAERPKGSFSTLEIQRTEQGDSAMYLCASRPDRVTDEKLFFGSGTQLSVL.

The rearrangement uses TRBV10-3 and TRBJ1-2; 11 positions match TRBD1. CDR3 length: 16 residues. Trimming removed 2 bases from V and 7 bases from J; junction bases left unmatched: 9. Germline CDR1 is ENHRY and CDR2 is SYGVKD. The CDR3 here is CAISEPLGQGASGYTF. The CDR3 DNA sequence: TGTGCCATCAGTGAGCCGCTAGGACAGGGGGCCAGTGGCTACACCTTC.

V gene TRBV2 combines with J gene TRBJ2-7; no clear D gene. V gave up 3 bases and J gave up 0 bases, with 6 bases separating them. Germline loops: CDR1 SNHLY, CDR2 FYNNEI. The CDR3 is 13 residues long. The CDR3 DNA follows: TGTGCCAGCAGTGAGTCCCTCTCCTACGAGCAGTACTTC. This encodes CASSESLSYEQYF.

As DNA, the CDR3 is TGTGCCAGCAGCTTAGGGACTAGAGGTCCCGGGGAGCTGTTTTTT. Translated, it gives CASSLGTRGPGELFF. The chain uses TRBV11-2 and TRBJ2-2, with TRBD2 matching 7 bases. The CDR3 is 15 amino acids. The germline CDR1 and CDR2 sequences are SGHAT and FQNNGV. V shed 1 base and J 6 bases; nucleotides not matched to a gene: 5. The whole variable domain, remainder taken from reference TRBV11-2 and TRBJ2-2, is EAGVAQSPRYKIIEKRQSVAFWCNPISGHATLYWYQQILGQGPKLLIQFQNNGVVDDSQLPKDRFSAERLKGVDSTLKIQPAKLEDSAVYLCASSLGTRGPGELFFGEGSRLTVL.

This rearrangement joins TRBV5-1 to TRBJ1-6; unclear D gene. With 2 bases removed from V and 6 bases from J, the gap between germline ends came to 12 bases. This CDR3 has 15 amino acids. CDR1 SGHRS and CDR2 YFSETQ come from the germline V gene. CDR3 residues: CASSFGRVRNSPLHF. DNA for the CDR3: TGCGCCAGCAGCTTCGGTCGAGTTCGTAATTCACCCCTCCACTTT.

The CDR3 region has the DNA TGCGCCAGCAGTCTGGGCATAACTGAATATGGCTACACCTTC. This codes for CASSLGITEYGYTF. The chain is built from TRBV5-1 and TRBJ1-2; D ambiguous. There are 14 residues in the CDR3. Trimming cost V 5 bases and J 5 bases, with 16 bases left between them. The germline V gene has CDR1 SGHRS and CDR2 YFSETQ.

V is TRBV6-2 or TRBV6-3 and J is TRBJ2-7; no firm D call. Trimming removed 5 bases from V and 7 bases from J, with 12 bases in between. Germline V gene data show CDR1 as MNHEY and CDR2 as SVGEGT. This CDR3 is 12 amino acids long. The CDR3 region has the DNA TGTGCCAGCAGTAAAGAGGTGGAGGAGCAGTACTTC. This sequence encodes CASSKEVEEQYF.

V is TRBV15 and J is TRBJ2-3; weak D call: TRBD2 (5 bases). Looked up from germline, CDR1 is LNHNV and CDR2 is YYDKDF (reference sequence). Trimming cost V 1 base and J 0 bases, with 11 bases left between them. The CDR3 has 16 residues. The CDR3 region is CATSRGSRTSTDTQYF. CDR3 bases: TGTGCCACCAGCAGAGGGTCCCGGACTAGCACAGATACGCAGTATTTT.

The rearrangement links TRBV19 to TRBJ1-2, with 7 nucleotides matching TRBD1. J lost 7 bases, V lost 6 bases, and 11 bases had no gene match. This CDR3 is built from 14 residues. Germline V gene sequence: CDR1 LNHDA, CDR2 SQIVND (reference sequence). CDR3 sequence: CASRLQGKESGYTF. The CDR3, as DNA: TGTGCCAGTAGACTACAGGGGAAGGAGAGTGGCTACACCTTC.

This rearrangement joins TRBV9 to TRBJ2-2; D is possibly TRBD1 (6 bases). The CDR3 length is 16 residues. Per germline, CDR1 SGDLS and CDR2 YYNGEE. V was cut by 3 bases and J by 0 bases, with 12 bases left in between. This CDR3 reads CASSAGGQPNTGELFF. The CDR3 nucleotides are TGTGCCAGCAGCGCAGGAGGACAGCCGAACACCGGGGAGCTGTTTTTT.

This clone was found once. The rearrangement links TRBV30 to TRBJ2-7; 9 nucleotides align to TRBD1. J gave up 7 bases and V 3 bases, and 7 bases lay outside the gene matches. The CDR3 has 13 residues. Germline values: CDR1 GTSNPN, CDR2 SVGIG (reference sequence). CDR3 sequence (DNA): TGTGCCTGGAGGGGACAGGGAGGAAGGGAGCAGTACTTC. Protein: CAWRGQGGREQYF.

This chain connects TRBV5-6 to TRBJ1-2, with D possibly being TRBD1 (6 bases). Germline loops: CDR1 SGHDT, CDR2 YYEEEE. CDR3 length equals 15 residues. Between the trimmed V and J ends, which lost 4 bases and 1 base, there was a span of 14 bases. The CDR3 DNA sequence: TGTGCCAGCAGCCCGCCCGACAGGCTTAACTATGGCTACACCTTC. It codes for CASSPPDRLNYGYTF.

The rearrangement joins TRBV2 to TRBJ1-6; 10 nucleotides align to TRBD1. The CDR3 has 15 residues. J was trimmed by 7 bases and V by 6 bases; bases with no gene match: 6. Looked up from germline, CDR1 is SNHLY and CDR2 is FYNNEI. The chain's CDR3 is CASSYSTGGNSPLHF. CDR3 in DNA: TGTGCCAGCAGCTACTCGACAGGGGGCAATTCACCCCTCCACTTT. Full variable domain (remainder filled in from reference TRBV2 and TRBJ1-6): EPEVTQTPSHQVTQMGQEVILRCVPISNHLYFYWYRQILGQKVEFLVSFYNNEISEKSEIFDDQFSVERPDGSNFTLKIRSTKLEDSAMYFCASSYSTGGNSPLHFGNGTRLTVT.

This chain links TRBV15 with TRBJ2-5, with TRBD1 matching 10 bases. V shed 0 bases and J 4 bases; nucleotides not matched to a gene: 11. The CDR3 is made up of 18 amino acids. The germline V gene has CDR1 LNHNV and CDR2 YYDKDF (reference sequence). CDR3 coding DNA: TGTGCCACCAGCAGAGAATCCGGGACAGGGGATGGACGAGAGACCCAGTACTTC. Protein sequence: CATSRESGTGDGRETQYF.

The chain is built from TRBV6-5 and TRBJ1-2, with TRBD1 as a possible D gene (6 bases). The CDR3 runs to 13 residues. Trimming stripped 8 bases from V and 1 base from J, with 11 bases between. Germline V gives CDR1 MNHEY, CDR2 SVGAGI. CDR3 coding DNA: TGTGCCAGCTATGGACAGCTTAACTATGGCTACACCTTC. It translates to CASYGQLNYGYTF.

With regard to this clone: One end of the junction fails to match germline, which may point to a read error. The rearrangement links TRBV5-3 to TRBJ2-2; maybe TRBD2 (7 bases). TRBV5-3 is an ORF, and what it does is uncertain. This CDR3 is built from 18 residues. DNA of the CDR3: TGTGCCAGAAGCTTGCATCGGTTCCGGGGGGCGAATACCGGGGAGCTGTTTTTT. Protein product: CARSLHRFRGANTGELFF.

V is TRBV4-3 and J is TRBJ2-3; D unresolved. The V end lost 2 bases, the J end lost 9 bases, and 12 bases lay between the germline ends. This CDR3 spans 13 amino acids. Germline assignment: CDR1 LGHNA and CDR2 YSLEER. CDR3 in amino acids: CASSQPPEPTQYF. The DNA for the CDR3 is TGCGCCAGCAGCCAACCCCCGGAGCCAACGCAGTATTTT.

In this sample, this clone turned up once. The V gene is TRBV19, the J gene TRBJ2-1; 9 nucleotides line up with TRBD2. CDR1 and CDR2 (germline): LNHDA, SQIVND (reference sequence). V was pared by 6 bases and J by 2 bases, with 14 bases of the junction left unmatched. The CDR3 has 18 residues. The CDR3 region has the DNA TGTGCCAGTAGCGACACCCTCCAAGCGGGGGGCACCTACAATGAGCAGTTCTTC. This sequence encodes CASSDTLQAGGTYNEQFF.

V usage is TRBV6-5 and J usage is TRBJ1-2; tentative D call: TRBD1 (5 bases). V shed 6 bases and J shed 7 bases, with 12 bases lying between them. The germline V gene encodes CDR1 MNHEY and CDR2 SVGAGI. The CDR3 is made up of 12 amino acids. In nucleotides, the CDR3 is TGTGCCAGCAGAATCAGGGAAGGTGGCTACACCTTC. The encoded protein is CASRIREGGYTF.

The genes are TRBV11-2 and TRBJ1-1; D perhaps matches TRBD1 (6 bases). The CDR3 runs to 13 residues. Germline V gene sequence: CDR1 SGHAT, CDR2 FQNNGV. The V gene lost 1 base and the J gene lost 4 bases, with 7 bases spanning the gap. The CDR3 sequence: CASSLAGATEAFF. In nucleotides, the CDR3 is TGTGCCAGCAGCTTAGCAGGGGCCACTGAAGCTTTCTTT.